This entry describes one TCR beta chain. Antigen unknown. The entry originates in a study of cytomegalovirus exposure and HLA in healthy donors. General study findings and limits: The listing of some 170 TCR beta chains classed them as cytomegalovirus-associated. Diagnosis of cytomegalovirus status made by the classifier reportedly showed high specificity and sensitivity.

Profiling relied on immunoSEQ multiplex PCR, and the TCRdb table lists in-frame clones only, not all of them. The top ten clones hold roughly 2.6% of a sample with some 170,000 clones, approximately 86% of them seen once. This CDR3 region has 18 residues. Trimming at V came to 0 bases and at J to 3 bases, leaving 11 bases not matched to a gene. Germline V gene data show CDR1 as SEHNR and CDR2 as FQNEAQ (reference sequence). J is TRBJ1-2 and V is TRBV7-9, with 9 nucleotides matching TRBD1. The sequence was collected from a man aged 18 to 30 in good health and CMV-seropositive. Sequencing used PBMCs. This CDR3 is CASSLAGPGRQGDYGYTF. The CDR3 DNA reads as TGTGCCAGCAGCTTAGCGGGCCCGGGGAGACAGGGGGACTATGGCTACACCTTC.